These T cell receptor beta chains were read from a single sample in a study of shared clonotypes between healthy human individuals. Here immunoSEQ multiplex PCR was the method, and the copy in TCRdb shows in-frame clones only, minus some. Of more than 1 million clones listed, around 78% are singletons. The sequencing sample was made of memory CD4+ T cells from PBMCs. Source of these receptors: a man aged 18 to 30 in good health. Some clones in this sample may be carry-over from other donors' samples. Each CDR3 is given with its conserved first and last residue. The D gene is left open where the match is weak. The size field is filled for only some rows; it gives once, few, many or a size class.

D gene,J gene,clone size,V gene,CDR3 DNA,CDR3 protein
NA,TRBJ2-6,NA,TRBV5-6,TGTGCCAGCAGCTGGGGGGCTTCTGGGGCCAACGTCCTGACTTTC,CASSWGASGANVLTF
TRBD2,TRBJ2-7,NA,TRBV18,TGTGCCAGCTCCCGGGACTTATTCGGGCGGGAGGGCTACGAGCAGTACTTC,CASSRDLFGREGYEQYF
TRBD1,TRBJ2-2,few,TRBV19,TGTGCCAGTAGGATTTACGGACAGGGGGCCGGGGAGCTGTTTTTT,CASRIYGQGAGELFF
TRBD2,TRBJ2-5,NA,TRBV5-4,TGTGCCAGCAGCTCAGCGGGAGGAGAGACCCAGTACTTC,CASSSAGGETQYF
TRBD1,TRBJ1-2,NA,TRBV5-4,TGTGCCAGCAGCCCTTCCGGGACAGGGGCTAACTATGGCTACACCTTC,CASSPSGTGANYGYTF
TRBD2,TRBJ2-4,few,TRBV5-4,TGTGCCAGCAGCTTGGAGGGTAGCGGGAGGGCAGGCAAAAACATTCAGTACTTC,CASSLEGSGRAGKNIQYF
NA,TRBJ2-1,NA,TRBV9,TGTGCCAGCAGTGAAACCCCTCACAATGAGCAGTTCTTC,CASSETPHNEQFF
NA,TRBJ2-2,NA,TRBV30,TGTGCCTGGAGTCTCACCGGGGAGCTGTTTTTT,CAWSLTGELFF
TRBD2,TRBJ2-7,NA,TRBV7-9,TGTGCCAGCAGCTCAGGGACTAGCGGGAGGGGCGGGGTCTACGAGCAGTACTTC,CASSSGTSGRGGVYEQYF
NA,TRBJ2-5,NA,TRBV15,TGTGCCACCAGCAGGACACAGGGGAGGGAGACCCAGTACTTC,CATSRTQGRETQYF
NA,TRBJ2-2,NA,TRBV7-2,TGTGCCAGCAGCTATAGCGGCACCGGGGAGCTGTTTTTT,CASSYSGTGELFF
NA,TRBJ2-7,NA,TRBV6-1,TGTGCCAGCAGTGGACTAAACAGGTTCTCCTACGAGCAGTACTTC,CASSGLNRFSYEQYF
TRBD2,TRBJ2-5,NA,TRBV2,TGTGCCAGCAGGGGGGGACTAGCGCACCAGCGGGAGACCCAGTACTTC,CASRGGLAHQRETQYF
TRBD1,TRBJ2-7,once,TRBV6-4,TGTGCCAGCAGTGATTCGGACAGGGGGCCCACCTCCTACGAGCAGTACTTC,CASSDSDRGPTSYEQYF
NA,TRBJ1-1,NA,TRBV19,TGTGCCAGTAGTATCAGCGAGTTCCGGGGCCACGCGCCGAACACTGAAGCTTTCTTT,CASSISEFRGHAPNTEAFF
NA,TRBJ2-2,NA,TRBV11-2,TGTGCCAGCAGAAAGACGGGGGTCGTACGCACCGGGGAGCTGTTTTTT,CASRKTGVVRTGELFF
TRBD1,TRBJ2-7,NA,TRBV10-1,TGCGCCAGCAGTCCCGGGACAGGGGGCGACGAGCAGTACTTC,CASSPGTGGDEQYF
NA,TRBJ2-7,NA,TRBV5-6,TGTGCCAGCAGCTTAGGAAGGAGCTCCTACGAGCAGTACTTC,CASSLGRSSYEQYF
NA,TRBJ1-2,once,TRBV28,TGTGCCAGCAGACCCACCCTGACGGCGTACTATGGCTACACCTTC,CASRPTLTAYYGYTF
TRBD1,TRBJ2-7,once,TRBV6-5,TGTGCCAGCAGCCCCCCCGGGACAGGGATCGGCGAGCAGTACTTC,CASSPPGTGIGEQYF
TRBD1,TRBJ2-3,NA,TRBV27,TGTGCCAGCAGTCTAGACAGGGAAATGGCTACGCAGTATTTT,CASSLDREMATQYF
TRBD2,TRBJ2-7,few,TRBV27,TGTGCCAGCAGGCTAGCGAGCGGGACTCCCTACGAGCAGTACTTC,CASRLASGTPYEQYF
NA,TRBJ2-5,NA,TRBV28,TGTGCCAGCAGAGTTTCCAGGAGGCGGATGGAGACCCAGTACTTC,CASRVSRRRMETQYF
TRBD1,TRBJ1-1,NA,TRBV5-1,TGCGCCAGTCAACCGGGACAGGGGGACACTGAAGCTTTCTTT,CASQPGQGDTEAFF
NA,TRBJ2-7,NA,TRBV7-2,TGTGCCAGCAGCTTAGCGCCCGGGGGCGAGCAGTACTTC,CASSLAPGGEQYF
TRBD1,TRBJ1-1,many,TRBV2,TGTGCCAGCAGTTTTACAGGGGGCGCGGACACTGAAGCTTTCTTT,CASSFTGGADTEAFF
NA,TRBJ1-2,once,TRBV28,TGTGCCAGCAGTTCCCACTATGGCTACACCTTC,CASSSHYGYTF
TRBD1,TRBJ2-7,NA,TRBV4-1,TGCGCCAGCAGCCCAACAGGCGTGACAGGGGGCGCAAGAGGCGAGCAGTACTTC,CASSPTGVTGGARGEQYF
NA,TRBJ2-5,NA,TRBV13,TGTGCCAGCAGCTTAGACGTGGAGACCCAGTACTTC,CASSLDVETQYF
NA,TRBJ1-3,NA,TRBV5-4,TGTGCCAGCAGCTTGGGGGGAAACACCATATATTTT,CASSLGGNTIYF
NA,TRBJ2-2,few,TRBV28,TGTGCCAGCAGTTCCCCCACCGGGGAGCTGTTTTTT,CASSSPTGELFF
NA,TRBJ1-1,NA,TRBV4-2,TGTGCCAGCAGCCAAGAGGGTGGGTGGGGGGCAAATCTCATGAACACTGAAGCTTTCTTT,CASSQEGGWGANLMNTEAFF
NA,TRBJ1-4,NA,TRBV7-9,TGTGCCAGCAGCTTAGAACGAGCTAATGAAAAACTGTTTTTT,CASSLERANEKLFF
NA,TRBJ2-1,NA,TRBV6-1,TGTGCCAGCAGTGGAGTGGGCAAATACAATGAGCAGTTCTTC,CASSGVGKYNEQFF
TRBD1,TRBJ1-5,NA,TRBV28,TGTGCCAGCAGTTACCCCGGGACAGCAGCTAATCAGCCCCAGCATTTT,CASSYPGTAANQPQHF